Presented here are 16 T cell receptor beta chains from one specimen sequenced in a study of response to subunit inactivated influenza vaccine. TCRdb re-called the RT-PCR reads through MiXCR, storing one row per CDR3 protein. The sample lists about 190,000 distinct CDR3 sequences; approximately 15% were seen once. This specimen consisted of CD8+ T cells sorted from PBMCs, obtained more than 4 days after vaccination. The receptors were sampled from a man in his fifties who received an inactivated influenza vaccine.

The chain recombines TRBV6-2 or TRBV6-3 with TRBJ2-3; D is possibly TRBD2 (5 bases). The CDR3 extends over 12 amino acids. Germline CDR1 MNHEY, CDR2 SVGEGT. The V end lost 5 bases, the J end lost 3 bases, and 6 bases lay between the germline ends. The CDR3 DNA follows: TGTGCCAGCAGTCGGGGAACAGATACGCAGTATTTT. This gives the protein CASSRGTDTQYF.

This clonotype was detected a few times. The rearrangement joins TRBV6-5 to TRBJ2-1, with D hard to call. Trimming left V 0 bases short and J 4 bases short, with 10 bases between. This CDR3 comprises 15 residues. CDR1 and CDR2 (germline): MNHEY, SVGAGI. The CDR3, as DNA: TGTGCCAGCAGTTACTCGAGACTGTTATACAATGAGCAGTTCTTC. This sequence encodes CASSYSRLLYNEQFF.

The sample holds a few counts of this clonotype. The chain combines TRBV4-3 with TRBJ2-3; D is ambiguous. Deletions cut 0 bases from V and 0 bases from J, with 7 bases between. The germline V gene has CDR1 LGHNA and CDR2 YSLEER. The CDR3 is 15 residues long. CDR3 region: CASSQDWYSTDTQYF. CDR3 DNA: TGCGCCAGCAGCCAAGATTGGTACAGCACAGATACGCAGTATTTT.

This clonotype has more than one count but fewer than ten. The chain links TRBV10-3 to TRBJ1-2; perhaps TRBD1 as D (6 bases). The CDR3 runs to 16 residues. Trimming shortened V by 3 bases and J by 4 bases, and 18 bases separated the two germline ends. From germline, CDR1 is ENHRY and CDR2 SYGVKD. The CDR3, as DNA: TGTGCCATCAGTGACCCCGGATCAGGACAGCGCTATGGCTACACCTTC. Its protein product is CAISDPGSGQRYGYTF.

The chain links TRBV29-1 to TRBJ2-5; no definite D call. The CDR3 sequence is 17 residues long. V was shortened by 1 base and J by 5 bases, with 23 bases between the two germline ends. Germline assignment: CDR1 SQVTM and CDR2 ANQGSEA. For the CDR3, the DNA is TGCAGCGTTGAAGGTGGGGTTACCAGTGCACAGAAGGAGACCCAGTACTTC. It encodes CSVEGGVTSAQKETQYF.

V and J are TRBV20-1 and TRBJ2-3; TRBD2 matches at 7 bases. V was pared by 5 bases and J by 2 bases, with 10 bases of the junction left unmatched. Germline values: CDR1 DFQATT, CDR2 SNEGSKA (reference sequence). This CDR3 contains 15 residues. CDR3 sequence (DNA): TGCAGTGCTGATGAGGCTAGCGGCCACACAGATACGCAGTATTTT. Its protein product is CSADEASGHTDTQYF.

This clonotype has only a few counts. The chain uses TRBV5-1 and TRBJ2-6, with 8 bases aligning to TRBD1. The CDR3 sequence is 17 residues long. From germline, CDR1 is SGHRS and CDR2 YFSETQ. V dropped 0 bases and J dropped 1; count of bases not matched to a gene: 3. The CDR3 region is CASSLVRQGSGANVLTF. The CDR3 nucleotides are TGCGCCAGCAGCTTGGTTCGACAGGGGTCTGGGGCCAACGTCCTGACTTTC.

This CDR3 is CSARTLISSSYNEQFF. The DNA of the CDR3 is TGCAGTGCTAGAACCTTGATCTCGAGCTCCTACAATGAGCAGTTCTTC. This sequence joins TRBV20-1 and TRBJ2-1; D call uncertain. Trimming cost V 2 bases and J 0 bases, with 14 bases left between them. The V gene's germline CDR1 is DFQATT and CDR2 SNEGSKA (reference sequence). The CDR3 length is 16 residues.

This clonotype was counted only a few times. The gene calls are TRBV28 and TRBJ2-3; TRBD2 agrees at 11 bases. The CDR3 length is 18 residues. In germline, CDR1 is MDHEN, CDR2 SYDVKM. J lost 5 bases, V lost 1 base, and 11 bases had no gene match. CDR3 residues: CASSLSLGSGGAGDTQYF. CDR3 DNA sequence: TGTGCCAGCAGTTTATCGTTAGGTAGCGGGGGGGCAGGAGATACGCAGTATTTT.

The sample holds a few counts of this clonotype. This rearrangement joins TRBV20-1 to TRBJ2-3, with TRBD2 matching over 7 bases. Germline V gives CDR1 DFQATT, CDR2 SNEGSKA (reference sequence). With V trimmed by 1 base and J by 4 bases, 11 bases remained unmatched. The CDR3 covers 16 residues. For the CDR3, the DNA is TGCAGTGCTAGAGGAAGCGGGGTAGCAGGCGCAGATACGCAGTATTTT. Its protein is CSARGSGVAGADTQYF.

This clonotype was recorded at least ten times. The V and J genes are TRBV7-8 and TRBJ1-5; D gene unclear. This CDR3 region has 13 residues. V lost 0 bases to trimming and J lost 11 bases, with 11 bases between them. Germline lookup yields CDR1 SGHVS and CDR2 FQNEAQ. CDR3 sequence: CASSLAKGPSQHF. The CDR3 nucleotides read TGTGCCAGCAGCTTAGCGAAGGGCCCATCCCAGCATTTT.

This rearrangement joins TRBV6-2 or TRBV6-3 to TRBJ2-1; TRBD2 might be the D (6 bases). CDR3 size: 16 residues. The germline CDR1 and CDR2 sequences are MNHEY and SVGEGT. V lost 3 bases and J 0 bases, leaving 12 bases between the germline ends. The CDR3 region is CASSYLRGTSYNEQFF. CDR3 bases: TGTGCCAGCAGTTATTTGCGGGGTACCTCCTACAATGAGCAGTTCTTC.

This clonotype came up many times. CDR3 coding DNA: TGTGCCAGCAGCCCCGGGACACAACAGCCCCAGCATTTT. It is translated as CASSPGTQQPQHF. The V and J genes are TRBV7-9 and TRBJ1-5; a weak D match, TRBD1 (6 bases). V was trimmed by 5 bases and J by 7 bases, leaving 12 bases between them. The CDR3 totals 13 residues. In germline, CDR1 is SEHNR, CDR2 FQNEAQ (reference sequence).

CDR3 in amino acids: CSARGTSGSLGYYEQYF. In DNA form, the CDR3 reads TGCAGTGCTAGAGGGACTAGCGGGAGTCTGGGTTACTACGAGCAGTACTTC. The chain links TRBV20-1 to TRBJ2-7; 13 bases agree with TRBD2. Germline CDR1 reads DFQATT; CDR2 reads SNEGSKA (reference sequence). The V segment lost 1 base and the J segment 3 bases; nucleotides outside the gene matches: 9. CDR3 length: 17 amino acids.

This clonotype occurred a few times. CDR3 DNA sequence: TGTGCCAGCAGTGAGGTGGGAGGGTTCGGCTACGAGCAGTACTTC. Its translation: CASSEVGGFGYEQYF. The V call is TRBV25-1, the J call TRBJ2-7, with TRBD2 matching 7 bases. The CDR3 is 15 amino acids. Germline loops: CDR1 MGHDK, CDR2 SYGVNS. J lost 3 bases, V lost 3 bases, and 8 bases had no gene match.

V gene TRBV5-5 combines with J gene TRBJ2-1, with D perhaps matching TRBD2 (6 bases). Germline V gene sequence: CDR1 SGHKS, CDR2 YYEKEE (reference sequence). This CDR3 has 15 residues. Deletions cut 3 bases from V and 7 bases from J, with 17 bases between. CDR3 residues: CASSSSVRAANEQFF. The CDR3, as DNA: TGTGCCAGCAGCTCTAGCGTCCGAGCGGCGAATGAGCAGTTCTTC. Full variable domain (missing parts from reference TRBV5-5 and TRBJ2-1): DAGVTQSPTHLIKTRGQQVTLRCSPISGHKSVSWYQQVLGQGPQFIFQYYEKEERGRGNFPDRFSARQFPNYSSELNVNALLLGDSALYLCASSSSVRAANEQFFGPGTRLTVL.